The text below deals with one TCR beta chain. This clonotype came up many times. Its cognate antigen has yet to be identified. No clone much larger than this one lies a single base away; base qualities are absent. Sequencing took place on an Illumina NovaSeq 6000. Using 5'RACE with constant-segment primers, TCRalpha and TCRbeta cDNA libraries were constructed, with sample barcodes and unique molecular identifiers added in the process. Trizol reagent was used to extract RNA from every sample. Library amplification was performed in two PCR steps, and a second sample barcode and Illumina TruSeq adapters were introduced in the second step. Sequencing of libraries was performed on an Illumina NovaSeq with 2 x 150 bp paired-end reads. Per the authors' processing: Reads were demultiplexed and collapsed into UMI-guided consensus sequences with migec v1.2.7. Using mixcr v2.1.11, UMI consensuses were aligned to TRA and TRB V and J templates and then assembled into clonotypes. Expanded or contracted clonotypes were those called significant by both edgeR and NoisET, with noise models trained on biological replicates. For edgeR calls, a false discovery rate-adjusted p below 0.01 and a log2 fold-change threshold of 1 were applied. As an exploratory analysis of dynamics, max-normalized trajectories of the 1000 most abundant clonotypes were examined by PCA with hierarchical clustering. Each responding clone was given a CD4 or CD8 phenotype based on the CD4+ and CD8+ repertoires, which had been sequenced separately. The public sequencing data were trimmed at Q25 with fastp and processed into clonotypes with MiXCR by TCRdb, which kept only in-frame beta chains. When rows share a CDR3 protein, they turn into one entry using the most common DNA and genes. The authors' filters were not applied to this entry. In this sample the table shows 250,000 to 300,000 distinct CDR3 sequences, 15% to 20% of which occur a single time. In total, the top ten clones hold over 20% of the sample.

The data belong to a study of T-cell memory formation after mild COVID-19 (dated by TCRdb to the early 2020s). Regarding the study in general: TCR sequence clusters from the two donors were largely donor specific. In two donors, T-cell clones that expanded and contracted after mild COVID-19 were followed by sequencing TCRalpha and TCRbeta repertoires longitudinally. The cohort was made up of two young adult volunteers, one female and one male, who were previously healthy. Study-level results and caveats: The study included only a couple of mild cases, and larger cohorts that include severe cases with pre-infection samples were judged to be necessary. Whether the second-wave clones peaking on day 37 were SARS-CoV-2 specific was not confirmed. Some responding clones were found in pre-infection memory, which suggests that pre-existing cross-reactive memory T cells took part in the SARS-CoV-2 response. Clones contracting from day 15 to 85 had balanced CD4/CD8 phenotypes, while a second wave expanding from day 15 to 37 was biased towards CD4+. Contracting CD4+ clones appeared mostly in the CM and EM memory subsets, whereas CD8+ clones were enriched in EMRA.

CDR1 and CDR2 were assigned from the germline V gene as SGHRS and YFSETQ. Cut back by 1 base and 3 bases, the V and J ends lie 8 bases apart. The CDR3 goes from the cysteine to the phenylalanine over 13 residues. Just CDR3 DNA is preserved here, 39 bases in frame from base 1. Ficoll-Paque density gradient centrifugation was the method used to isolate PBMCs. The sequenced sample consisted of PBMCs or a T cell subset sorted from them (not recorded which). This TCR was recovered from a man between 18 and 29 years old who had mild COVID-19 (a few samples of this study predate the infection). The sample titles of this study are shuffled in the database, so cell type and time point are left out; the donor was told from shared clones. The chain was built from TRBV5-1 and TRBJ2-7; the D gene is perhaps TRBD1, from 6 matching bases. The DNA reads TGCGCCAGCAGCTTGAGGGACAACTACGAGCAGTACTTC. It encodes CASSLRDNYEQYF.